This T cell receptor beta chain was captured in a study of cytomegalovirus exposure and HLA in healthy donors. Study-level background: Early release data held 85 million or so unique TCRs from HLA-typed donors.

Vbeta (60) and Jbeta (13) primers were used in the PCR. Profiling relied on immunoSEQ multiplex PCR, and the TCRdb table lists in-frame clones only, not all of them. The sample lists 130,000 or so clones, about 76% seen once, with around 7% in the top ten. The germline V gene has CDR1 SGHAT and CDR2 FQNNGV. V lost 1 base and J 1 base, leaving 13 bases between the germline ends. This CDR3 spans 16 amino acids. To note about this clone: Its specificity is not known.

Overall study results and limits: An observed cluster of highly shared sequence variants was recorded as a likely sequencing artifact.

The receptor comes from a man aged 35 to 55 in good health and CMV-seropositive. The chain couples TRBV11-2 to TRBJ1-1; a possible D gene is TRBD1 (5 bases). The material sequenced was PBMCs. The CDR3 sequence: CASSLVTGGTNTEAFF. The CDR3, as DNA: TGTGCCAGCAGCTTAGTAACCGGGGGAACGAACACTGAAGCTTTCTTT.